This entry lists 25 T cell receptor beta chains sequenced from one sample in a study of cytotoxic CD8 clonotypes in ibrutinib-treated CLL. Sequencing used immunoSEQ multiplex PCR; TCRdb keeps in-frame clones, though not all of them. This sample carries around 250,000 clones, under 75% of them seen once, and the ten largest clones take just over 15%. The specimen was PBMCs, collected after 24 months of ibrutinib treatment. All receptors come from a human donor with chronic lymphocytic leukemia.

This clone has only a few counts. The V and J genes are TRBV25-1 and TRBJ2-1; a weak D match, TRBD2 (5 bases). The germline V gene encodes CDR1 MGHDK and CDR2 SYGVNS. This CDR3 spans 14 amino acids. The germline V and J ends were trimmed by 7 bases and 2 bases, with 12 bases remaining between them. CDR3 protein: CASNGGFTYNEQFF. The CDR3 coding sequence is TGTGCCAGCAACGGAGGTTTCACCTACAATGAGCAGTTCTTC. Variable domain in full (rest from reference TRBV25-1 and TRBJ2-1): EADIYQTPRYLVIGTGKKITLECSQTMGHDKMYWYQQDPGMELHLIHYSYGVNSTEKGDLSSESTVSRIRTEHFPLTLESARPSHTSQYLCASNGGFTYNEQFFGPGTRLTVL.

The gene calls are TRBV11-1 and TRBJ2-5; TRBD1 matches at 9 bases. Looked up from germline, CDR1 is SGHAT and CDR2 is FQDESV (reference sequence). This CDR3 comprises 16 residues. Losses at the gene ends were 1 base for V and 5 bases for J; bases not matched to a gene: 8. CDR3 residues: CASSLEDRGSWETQYF. CDR3 DNA sequence: TGTGCCAGCAGCTTAGAGGACAGGGGTTCATGGGAGACCCAGTACTTC. Looking up the rest from reference TRBV11-1 and TRBJ2-5 gives the full variable domain: EAEVAQSPRYKITEKSQAVAFWCDPISGHATLYWYRQILGQGPELLVQFQDESVVDDSQLPKDRFSAERLKGVDSTLKIQPAELGDSAMYLCASSLEDRGSWETQYFGPGTRLLVL.

The chain joins TRBV27 to TRBJ2-3; 7 positions match TRBD2. The CDR3 runs 15 residues. Germline-derived CDR1 and CDR2 are MNHEY and SMNVEV (reference sequence). J gave up 3 bases and V 0 bases, and 3 bases lay outside the gene matches. CDR3 sequence reads: CASSLSRESTDTQYF. CDR3 coding DNA: TGTGCCAGCAGTTTATCGCGGGAGAGTACAGATACGCAGTATTTT.

The CDR3 region has the DNA TGTGCCAGCAGTTCCAGAGACAGGGCCAATCAGCCCCAGCATTTT. It specifies CASSSRDRANQPQHF. The J gene is TRBJ1-5, the V gene TRBV28, with 7 bases matching TRBD1. Per germline, CDR1 MDHEN and CDR2 SYDVKM. The length of the CDR3 is 15 residues. The V and J ends lost 4 bases and 3 bases, in that order; junction bases with no gene match: 6.

This clone was found a few times. The CDR3 region is CASSQLGVTQYF. CDR3 coding DNA: TGTGCCAGCAGCCAACTCGGGGTGACCCAGTACTTC. This chain links TRBV16 with TRBJ2-5; D perhaps matches TRBD2 (5 bases). Germline V gene lookup returns CDR1 KGHSY and CDR2 FQNENV. The CDR3 totals 12 residues. V was clipped by 2 bases and J by 7 bases, with 8 bases between them.

The V call is TRBV19, the J call TRBJ1-1; the D is unclear. Looked up from germline, CDR1 is LNHDA and CDR2 is SQIVND (reference sequence). This CDR3 has 13 residues. Trimming shortened V by 5 bases and J by 2 bases, and 9 bases separated the two germline ends. In DNA form, the CDR3 reads TGTGCCAGTAGTTCCGGAGTAAACACTGAAGCTTTCTTT. It translates to CASSSGVNTEAFF.

This clone has just a few counts. This rearrangement joins TRBV19 to TRBJ2-7; 9 bases map to TRBD2. CDR3 length: 14 residues. In germline, CDR1 is LNHDA, CDR2 SQIVND (reference sequence). Trimming cost V 4 bases and J 1 base; bases outside gene matches: 2. CDR3 amino acids: CASSRLAGSYEQYF. The DNA of the CDR3 is TGTGCCAGTAGTAGGCTAGCGGGATCCTACGAGCAGTACTTC.

The CDR3 bases are TGTGCCTGGAGTCGCGCGGGTAGTTCTTCTTACGAGCAGTACTTC. Translating it yields CAWSRAGSSSYEQYF. The chain couples TRBV30 to TRBJ2-7, with D perhaps TRBD2 (5 bases). Deletions cut 2 bases from V and 4 bases from J, with 18 bases between. CDR3 size: 15 residues. Germline lookup yields CDR1 GTSNPN and CDR2 SVGIG (reference sequence).

The rearrangement joins TRBV9 to TRBJ1-2; 7 nucleotides match TRBD1. Germline CDR1 SGDLS, CDR2 YYNGEE. The CDR3 is 15 residues long. V shed 4 bases and J 6 bases; nucleotides not matched to a gene: 12. DNA for the CDR3: TGTGCCAGCAGCCCCCAGTCGAGGACAGGAAATGGCTACACCTTC. This encodes CASSPQSRTGNGYTF.

The chain combines TRBV11-2 with TRBJ2-5; 10 bases line up with TRBD2. In germline, CDR1 is SGHAT, CDR2 FQNNGV. CDR3 length: 15 amino acids. V was pared by 2 bases and J by 1 base, with 1 base of the junction left unmatched. The CDR3 DNA is TGTGCCAGCAGCTTACCTAGCGGGGGCCAAGAGACCCAGTACTTC. Encoded protein: CASSLPSGGQETQYF.

This clone was seen a single time. The chain joins TRBV5-1 to TRBJ2-5, with D perhaps TRBD2 (6 bases). This CDR3 is built from 13 residues. CDR1 and CDR2 (germline): SGHRS, YFSETQ. The V end was cut by 4 bases, the J end by 3 bases, with 10 bases between. The CDR3 nucleotides read TGCGCCAGCAGCCGGGGGTCGAAAGAGACCCAGTACTTC. It translates to CASSRGSKETQYF.

This chain connects TRBV2 to TRBJ2-1; TRBD1 is a possible D gene (6 bases). Germline CDR1 is SNHLY and CDR2 is FYNNEI. Trimming took 3 bases from V and 6 from J, leaving 9 bases between them. CDR3 length: 13 residues. This CDR3 reads CASSDGRGNEQFF. CDR3 sequence (DNA): TGTGCCAGCAGTGACGGCAGGGGCAATGAGCAGTTCTTC.

V is TRBV7-2 and J is TRBJ2-7, with D perhaps matching TRBD2 (5 bases). Trimming cost V 5 bases and J 0 bases, with 14 bases left between them. Germline assignment: CDR1 SGHTA and CDR2 FQGNSA. CDR3 length equals 15 residues. The CDR3 region is CASSLSGTSSYEQYF. The CDR3 nucleotides are TGTGCCAGCAGCCTCAGCGGAACTAGCTCCTACGAGCAGTACTTC.

A few counts support this clone. The chain joins TRBV2 to TRBJ2-1; D gene uncertain. CDR3 length: 11 amino acids. The germline CDR1 and CDR2 sequences are SNHLY and FYNNEI. The germline V and J ends were trimmed by 1 base and 5 bases, with 0 bases remaining between them. The CDR3 protein is CASSEDNEQFF. CDR3 bases: TGTGCCAGCAGTGAAGACAATGAGCAGTTCTTC.

About this clone itself: Different DNA sequences within this sample yield the same CDR3. CDR3 DNA: TGTGCCAGCTCTCCAGGACAGGGCAGCAACTATGGCTACACCTTC. Its protein product is CASSPGQGSNYGYTF. V gene TRBV18 combines with J gene TRBJ1-2, with 8 bases matching TRBD1. The CDR3 has 15 residues. Germline values: CDR1 KGHSH, CDR2 LQKENI. With 6 bases clipped from V and 2 bases from J, the junction kept 8 bases outside the gene matches.

CDR3: CASSDRDYGYTF. The CDR3 region has the DNA TGTGCCAGCAGTGACAGGGACTATGGCTACACCTTC. This rearrangement joins TRBV28 to TRBJ1-2; 7 bases agree with TRBD1. V was clipped by 5 bases and J by 3 bases; unmatched bases: 0. CDR3 size: 12 residues. The germline V gene encodes CDR1 MDHEN and CDR2 SYDVKM.

This sequence joins TRBV9 and TRBJ2-3; 11 bases match TRBD2. Looked up from germline, CDR1 is SGDLS and CDR2 is YYNGEE. Losses at the gene ends were 3 bases for V and 1 base for J; bases not matched to a gene: 10. The CDR3 covers 18 residues. CDR3 loop: CASSAPTLGLAGTDTQYF. DNA of the CDR3: TGTGCCAGCAGCGCGCCAACCCTGGGACTAGCGGGCACAGATACGCAGTATTTT.

V is TRBV19 and J is TRBJ1-2; D remains unclear. The CDR3 runs to 14 residues. Germline V gene lookup returns CDR1 LNHDA and CDR2 SQIVND (reference sequence). Trimming removed 4 bases at V and 4 bases at J, with 13 bases between. CDR3 loop: CASSRDWVGYGYTF. DNA for the CDR3: TGTGCCAGTAGTAGAGACTGGGTCGGCTATGGCTACACCTTC.

This chain connects TRBV9 to TRBJ2-7; TRBD2 matches at 9 bases. CDR1 SGDLS and CDR2 YYNGEE come from the germline V gene. J lost 4 bases, V lost 3 bases, and 11 bases had no gene match. This CDR3 comprises 16 residues. CDR3 amino acids: CASSGPHASGKYEQYF. CDR3 sequence (DNA): TGTGCCAGCAGCGGCCCACATGCTAGCGGGAAATACGAGCAGTACTTC.

This chain uses TRBV7-3 with TRBJ1-1, with 8 bases lining up with TRBD1. The CDR3 totals 13 residues. Germline V gives CDR1 SGHTA, CDR2 FQGTGA. The V segment lost 4 bases and the J segment 4 bases; nucleotides outside the gene matches: 2. The DNA of the CDR3 is TGTGCCAGCAGCTCTCAGGGGGCCACTGAAGCTTTCTTT. It translates to CASSSQGATEAFF.

This chain connects TRBV5-1 to TRBJ1-2; perhaps TRBD1 as D (5 bases). Germline CDR1 is SGHRS and CDR2 is YFSETQ. The V end was cut by 4 bases, the J end by 8 bases, with 18 bases between. The CDR3 has 14 residues. DNA for the CDR3: TGCGCCAGCAGCCCGAAAGCTCAGGGTTACGGCTACACCTTC. It is translated as CASSPKAQGYGYTF.

J is TRBJ2-1 and V is TRBV19; TRBD2 agrees at 9 bases. V was pared by 6 bases and J by 5 bases, with 5 bases of the junction left unmatched. The CDR3 sequence is 14 residues long. Per germline, CDR1 LNHDA and CDR2 SQIVND (reference sequence). The CDR3: CASSPSGINNEQFF. The CDR3 DNA reads TGTGCCAGTAGCCCTAGCGGGATTAACAATGAGCAGTTCTTC.

This clone has only a few counts. The rearrangement links TRBV5-4 to TRBJ2-5; 7 bases are a match to TRBD2. The CDR3 runs to 15 residues. Trimming removed 4 bases from V and 1 base from J; junction bases left unmatched: 7. CDR1 is SGHNT, CDR2 YYREEE, per germline (reference sequence). The CDR3, as DNA: TGTGCCAGCAGCAGGACGGGAGGCCCCCAAGAGACCCAGTACTTC. Translated: CASSRTGGPQETQYF.

The chain has TRBV6-5 and TRBJ1-2; 11 bases line up with TRBD1. V dropped 6 bases and J dropped 8; count of bases not matched to a gene: 5. Per germline, CDR1 MNHEY and CDR2 SVGAGI. CDR3 length: 13 residues. The CDR3 DNA is TGTGCCAGCAGCGTCGGGACAGGGGGAGGCTACACCTTC. Translation: CASSVGTGGGYTF.

J is TRBJ1-2 and V is TRBV27, with D unresolved. This CDR3 is 13 amino acids long. Deletions cut 0 bases from V and 6 bases from J, with 8 bases between. Germline V gene sequence: CDR1 MNHEY, CDR2 SMNVEV (reference sequence). CDR3 in DNA: TGTGCCAGCAGTTTATCTCGGGGTGATGGCTACACCTTC. Translation gives CASSLSRGDGYTF.